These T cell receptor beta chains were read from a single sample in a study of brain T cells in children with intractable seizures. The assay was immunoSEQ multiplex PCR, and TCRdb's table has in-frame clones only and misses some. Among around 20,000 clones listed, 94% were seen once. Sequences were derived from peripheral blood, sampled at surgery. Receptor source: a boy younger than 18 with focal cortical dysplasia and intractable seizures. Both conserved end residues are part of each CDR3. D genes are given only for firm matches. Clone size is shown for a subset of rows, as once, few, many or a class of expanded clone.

CDR3 protein: CASSFGTGGTEAFF
CDR3 DNA: TGTGCCAGCAGCTTTGGGACAGGGGGCACTGAAGCTTTCTTT
V gene: TRBV13
J gene: TRBJ1-1
D gene: TRBD1
CDR3 length: 14
clone size: -

CDR3 protein: CASSRTGGSIETQYF
CDR3 DNA: TGTGCCAGCTCGCGGACAGGGGGTTCGATAGAGACCCAGTACTTC
V gene: TRBV14
J gene: TRBJ2-5
D gene: TRBD1
CDR3 length: 15
clone size: -

CDR3 protein: CASSSDRLGNIQYF
CDR3 DNA: TGTGCCAGCAGCTCGGACAGGTTAGGAAACATTCAGTACTTC
V gene: TRBV13
J gene: TRBJ2-4
D gene: TRBD1
CDR3 length: 14
clone size: -

CDR3 protein: CASSYSPEGRNYGYTF
CDR3 DNA: TGTGCCAGCAGTTACTCCCCCGAGGGGCGGAACTATGGCTACACCTTC
V gene: TRBV6-5
J gene: TRBJ1-2
D gene: -
CDR3 length: 16
clone size: -

CDR3 protein: CASSQVGGFYGYTF
CDR3 DNA: TGTGCCAGCAGCCAAGTTGGCGGATTCTATGGCTACACCTTC
V gene: TRBV14
J gene: TRBJ1-2
D gene: -
CDR3 length: 14
clone size: -

CDR3 protein: CASSVRGLQLTDTQYF
CDR3 DNA: TGTGCCAGCAGCGTACGGGGGCTCCAGCTCACAGATACGCAGTATTTT
V gene: TRBV9
J gene: TRBJ2-3
D gene: -
CDR3 length: 16
clone size: -

CDR3 protein: CSVLQGGLAFF
CDR3 DNA: TGCAGCGTTTTACAGGGTGGGCTAGCTTTCTTT
V gene: TRBV29-1
J gene: TRBJ1-1
D gene: -
CDR3 length: 11
clone size: -

CDR3 protein: CASSSLQGNTEAFF
CDR3 DNA: TGTGCCAGCAGCTCCCTACAGGGGAACACTGAAGCTTTCTTT
V gene: TRBV7-9
J gene: TRBJ1-1
D gene: -
CDR3 length: 14
clone size: once

CDR3 protein: CASSQQGAAYEQYF
CDR3 DNA: TGTGCCAGCAGCCAACAGGGGGCCGCCTACGAGCAGTACTTC
V gene: TRBV3-1/TRBV3-2
J gene: TRBJ2-7
D gene: TRBD1
CDR3 length: 14
clone size: -

CDR3 protein: CASRQGGTDTQYF
CDR3 DNA: TGTGCCAGCCGACAGGGAGGCACAGATACGCAGTATTTT
V gene: TRBV19
J gene: TRBJ2-3
D gene: TRBD1
CDR3 length: 13
clone size: -

CDR3 protein: CASSIAQGDNEQFF
CDR3 DNA: TGTGCCAGTAGTATTGCACAGGGGGACAATGAGCAGTTCTTC
V gene: TRBV19
J gene: TRBJ2-1
D gene: TRBD1
CDR3 length: 14
clone size: -

CDR3 protein: CASSQVYRGVEGNQPQHF
CDR3 DNA: TGCGCCAGCAGCCAAGTATATAGAGGGGTCGAAGGAAATCAGCCCCAGCATTTT
V gene: TRBV4-1
J gene: TRBJ1-5
D gene: -
CDR3 length: 18
clone size: -

CDR3 protein: CASSQERGGIAFF
CDR3 DNA: TGTGCCAGCAGCCAAGAGAGGGGGGGCATAGCTTTCTTT
V gene: TRBV14
J gene: TRBJ1-1
D gene: -
CDR3 length: 13
clone size: -

CDR3 protein: CATGLFTDTQYF
CDR3 DNA: TGTGCCACGGGGCTATTCACAGATACGCAGTATTTT
V gene: TRBV27
J gene: TRBJ2-3
D gene: -
CDR3 length: 12
clone size: -

CDR3 protein: CASSPSTDTQYF
CDR3 DNA: TGTGCCAGCAGCCCTAGCACAGATACGCAGTATTTT
V gene: TRBV5-6
J gene: TRBJ2-3
D gene: -
CDR3 length: 12
clone size: -

CDR3 protein: CASSPFTDNTGELFF
CDR3 DNA: TGTGCCAGCTCACCGTTTACCGACAACACCGGGGAGCTGTTTTTT
V gene: TRBV18
J gene: TRBJ2-2
D gene: -
CDR3 length: 15
clone size: -

CDR3 protein: CASRNSGGTDRNEQFF
CDR3 DNA: TGTGCCAGTAGGAATAGCGGGGGGACAGATCGCAATGAGCAGTTCTTC
V gene: TRBV19
J gene: TRBJ2-1
D gene: TRBD2
CDR3 length: 16
clone size: -

CDR3 protein: CASSGLTSGIYNEQFF
CDR3 DNA: TGTGCCAGCAGCGGCCTTACTAGCGGGATCTACAATGAGCAGTTCTTC
V gene: TRBV13
J gene: TRBJ2-1
D gene: TRBD2
CDR3 length: 16
clone size: -

CDR3 protein: CASSSYRDVGTEAFF
CDR3 DNA: TGTGCCAGTAGTAGCTACCGGGACGTGGGCACTGAAGCTTTCTTT
V gene: TRBV19
J gene: TRBJ1-1
D gene: -
CDR3 length: 15
clone size: -

CDR3 protein: CATSTRRFSYNEQFF
CDR3 DNA: TGTGCCACCAGCACCAGGAGGTTTAGCTACAATGAGCAGTTCTTC
V gene: TRBV15
J gene: TRBJ2-1
D gene: -
CDR3 length: 15
clone size: -

CDR3 protein: CAIRPEGITREQYF
CDR3 DNA: TGTGCCATCAGGCCGGAGGGTATAACGCGCGAGCAGTACTTC
V gene: TRBV10-3
J gene: TRBJ2-7
D gene: -
CDR3 length: 14
clone size: -

CDR3 protein: CAISAGVIRGERSMNTEAFF
CDR3 DNA: TGTGCCATCAGCGCTGGGGTGATCAGGGGGGAACGATCCATGAACACTGAAGCTTTCTTT
V gene: TRBV10-3
J gene: TRBJ1-1
D gene: TRBD1
CDR3 length: 20
clone size: -

CDR3 protein: CASSLGGSGTGELFF
CDR3 DNA: TGTGCCAGCAGCTTGGGGGGGTCAGGCACCGGGGAGCTGTTTTTT
V gene: TRBV5-4
J gene: TRBJ2-2
D gene: -
CDR3 length: 15
clone size: -

CDR3 protein: CASSYATAGGELFF
CDR3 DNA: TGTGCCAGCAGTTACGCGACCGCGGGCGGGGAGCTGTTTTTT
V gene: TRBV6-5
J gene: TRBJ2-2
D gene: -
CDR3 length: 14
clone size: once

CDR3 protein: CASSNLRDQNTGELFF
CDR3 DNA: TGTGCCAGCAGCAACCTCCGGGACCAGAACACCGGGGAGCTGTTTTTT
V gene: TRBV11-1
J gene: TRBJ2-2
D gene: -
CDR3 length: 16
clone size: -

CDR3 protein: CASRDPSGGAYEQYF
CDR3 DNA: TGTGCCAGCAGAGACCCTAGCGGGGGGGCCTACGAGCAGTACTTC
V gene: TRBV27
J gene: TRBJ2-7
D gene: TRBD2
CDR3 length: 15
clone size: -

CDR3 protein: CASSVRSGGDNEQFF
CDR3 DNA: TGTGCCAGCAGCGTCAGGAGCGGGGGGGACAATGAGCAGTTCTTC
V gene: TRBV3-1/TRBV3-2
J gene: TRBJ2-1
D gene: TRBD2
CDR3 length: 15
clone size: -

CDR3 protein: CASGGRQVDNSPLHF
CDR3 DNA: TGTGCCAGCGGGGGAAGACAGGTTGATAATTCACCCCTCCACTTT
V gene: TRBV5-5
J gene: TRBJ1-6
D gene: -
CDR3 length: 15
clone size: -

CDR3 protein: CASSQDGSGVNTEAFF
CDR3 DNA: TGTGCCAGCAGCCAAGATGGGTCGGGGGTGAACACTGAAGCTTTCTTT
V gene: TRBV14
J gene: TRBJ1-1
D gene: -
CDR3 length: 16
clone size: -

CDR3 protein: CASSAVDRSGEAFF
CDR3 DNA: TGTGCCAGCTCAGCAGTGGACAGGTCGGGGGAAGCTTTCTTT
V gene: TRBV18
J gene: TRBJ1-1
D gene: TRBD1
CDR3 length: 14
clone size: -

CDR3 protein: CASSPPMTEAFF
CDR3 DNA: TGTGCCAGCAGTCCCCCGATGACTGAGGCTTTCTTT
V gene: TRBV12-3/TRBV12-4
J gene: TRBJ1-1
D gene: -
CDR3 length: 12
clone size: -

CDR3 protein: CASSPPGAGSPLHF
CDR3 DNA: TGTGCCAGCAGCCCGCCCGGAGCGGGTTCACCCCTCCACTTT
V gene: TRBV7-9
J gene: TRBJ1-6
D gene: -
CDR3 length: 14
clone size: -

CDR3 protein: CASSLETGVDTQYF
CDR3 DNA: TGCGCCAGCAGCTTGGAGACAGGGGTGGATACGCAGTATTTT
V gene: TRBV5-1
J gene: TRBJ2-3
D gene: TRBD1
CDR3 length: 14
clone size: -

CDR3 protein: CASSEFGGELFF
CDR3 DNA: TGTGCCAGCAGTGAATTCGGCGGGGAGCTGTTTTTT
V gene: TRBV2
J gene: TRBJ2-2
D gene: -
CDR3 length: 12
clone size: -

CDR3 protein: CASSEWGDRAFYEQYF
CDR3 DNA: TGTGCCAGCAGTGAATGGGGGGACAGGGCCTTCTACGAGCAGTACTTC
V gene: TRBV2
J gene: TRBJ2-7
D gene: TRBD1
CDR3 length: 16
clone size: -

CDR3 protein: CASSLREDYNEQFF
CDR3 DNA: TGTGCCAGCAGCTTGAGGGAGGACTACAATGAGCAGTTCTTC
V gene: TRBV7-2
J gene: TRBJ2-1
D gene: -
CDR3 length: 14
clone size: -

CDR3 protein: CASSLGATSGANVLTF
CDR3 DNA: TGTGCCAGCAGCCTCGGGGCGACCTCTGGGGCCAACGTCCTGACTTTC
V gene: TRBV3-1/TRBV3-2
J gene: TRBJ2-6
D gene: -
CDR3 length: 16
clone size: -

CDR3 protein: CASSQRSSSSSGRADDTQYF
CDR3 DNA: TGTGCCAGCAGCCAAAGATCATCTTCTTCTAGCGGGAGGGCCGACGATACGCAGTATTTT
V gene: TRBV4-2
J gene: TRBJ2-3
D gene: TRBD2
CDR3 length: 20
clone size: -

CDR3 protein: CATSDLQDYSNQPQHF
CDR3 DNA: TGTGCCACCAGCGACCTTCAGGACTATAGCAATCAGCCCCAGCATTTT
V gene: TRBV15
J gene: TRBJ1-5
D gene: -
CDR3 length: 16
clone size: -

CDR3 protein: CASSQDGGAGANVLTF
CDR3 DNA: TGTGCCAGCAGCCAAGATGGGGGCGCCGGGGCCAACGTCCTGACTTTC
V gene: TRBV4-2
J gene: TRBJ2-6
D gene: -
CDR3 length: 16
clone size: few

CDR3 protein: CASSEGRETQYF
CDR3 DNA: TGTGCCAGCAGTGAAGGGAGGGAGACCCAGTACTTC
V gene: TRBV2
J gene: TRBJ2-5
D gene: -
CDR3 length: 12
clone size: -

CDR3 protein: CASSPVYYNSPLHF
CDR3 DNA: TGTGCCAGCAGCCCAGTCTACTATAATTCACCCCTCCACTTT
V gene: TRBV7-9
J gene: TRBJ1-6
D gene: -
CDR3 length: 14
clone size: -

CDR3 protein: CASSLARLAASTDTQYF
CDR3 DNA: TGTGCCAGCAGCTTAGCGCGGCTAGCGGCTAGCACAGATACGCAGTATTTT
V gene: TRBV7-8
J gene: TRBJ2-3
D gene: TRBD2
CDR3 length: 17
clone size: -

CDR3 protein: CASSSRGNSNQPQHF
CDR3 DNA: TGTGCCAGCAGTTCCAGGGGGAATAGCAATCAGCCCCAGCATTTT
V gene: TRBV27
J gene: TRBJ1-5
D gene: TRBD1
CDR3 length: 15
clone size: once

CDR3 protein: CASSLQGSPLHF
CDR3 DNA: TGTGCCAGCAGTTTACAAGGTTCACCCCTCCACTTT
V gene: TRBV27
J gene: TRBJ1-6
D gene: -
CDR3 length: 12
clone size: -

CDR3 protein: CASSFQGPTSYEQYF
CDR3 DNA: TGTGCCAGCAGCTTCCAGGGGCCCACGTCCTACGAGCAGTACTTC
V gene: TRBV5-6
J gene: TRBJ2-7
D gene: -
CDR3 length: 15
clone size: -

CDR3 protein: CASSLGLLIYEQYF
CDR3 DNA: TGTGCCAGCAGTTTGGGCCTTCTGATCTACGAGCAGTACTTC
V gene: TRBV28
J gene: TRBJ2-7
D gene: -
CDR3 length: 14
clone size: -

CDR3 protein: CASSSTGVLGANVLTF
CDR3 DNA: TGTGCCAGCAGCAGCACAGGGGTTCTGGGGGCCAACGTCCTGACTTTC
V gene: TRBV21-1
J gene: TRBJ2-6
D gene: -
CDR3 length: 16
clone size: -

CDR3 protein: CASSSRGAQETQYF
CDR3 DNA: TGTGCCAGCAGCTCCCGAGGGGCCCAAGAGACCCAGTACTTC
V gene: TRBV7-9
J gene: TRBJ2-5
D gene: -
CDR3 length: 14
clone size: -

CDR3 protein: CAWRDDTGHGYTF
CDR3 DNA: TGTGCCTGGAGGGACGATACAGGGCATGGCTACACCTTC
V gene: TRBV30
J gene: TRBJ1-2
D gene: -
CDR3 length: 13
clone size: -

CDR3 protein: CASSPLQGGGGELFF
CDR3 DNA: TGTGCCAGCAGCCCTCTACAGGGAGGGGGCGGGGAGCTGTTTTTT
V gene: TRBV3-1/TRBV3-2
J gene: TRBJ2-2
D gene: -
CDR3 length: 15
clone size: -

CDR3 protein: CASGGRDTQPQHF
CDR3 DNA: TGTGCCAGCGGCGGACGGGACACCCAGCCCCAGCATTTT
V gene: TRBV2
J gene: TRBJ1-5
D gene: -
CDR3 length: 13
clone size: -

CDR3 protein: CASKVSGPNTGELFF
CDR3 DNA: TGTGCCAGCAAAGTTAGCGGGCCGAACACCGGGGAGCTGTTTTTT
V gene: TRBV6-9
J gene: TRBJ2-2
D gene: TRBD2
CDR3 length: 15
clone size: -

CDR3 protein: CASSGIYTGELFF
CDR3 DNA: TGTGCCAGCAGCGGGATTTACACCGGGGAGCTGTTTTTT
V gene: TRBV6-5
J gene: TRBJ2-2
D gene: -
CDR3 length: 13
clone size: once

CDR3 protein: CASIDRGPNTEAFF
CDR3 DNA: TGTGCCAGCATAGACAGGGGGCCGAACACTGAAGCTTTCTTT
V gene: TRBV2
J gene: TRBJ1-1
D gene: TRBD1
CDR3 length: 14
clone size: -

CDR3 protein: CASRRTGAGPWGPGEKLFF
CDR3 DNA: TGTGCCAGCAGACGTACAGGGGCTGGCCCATGGGGGCCGGGAGAAAAACTGTTTTTT
V gene: TRBV3-1/TRBV3-2
J gene: TRBJ1-4
D gene: TRBD1
CDR3 length: 19
clone size: -

CDR3 protein: CASSRGRTDGYTF
CDR3 DNA: TGTGCCAGCAGTCGAGGACGGACAGATGGCTACACCTTC
V gene: TRBV6-5
J gene: TRBJ1-2
D gene: -
CDR3 length: 13
clone size: -

CDR3 protein: CAWGQGAGETQYF
CDR3 DNA: TGTGCCTGGGGACAGGGGGCGGGGGAGACCCAGTACTTC
V gene: TRBV30
J gene: TRBJ2-5
D gene: TRBD1
CDR3 length: 13
clone size: -